These T cell receptor beta chains were read from a single sample in a study of regulatory T cells in long-lasting Graves disease. TCRdb itself ran the multiplex PCR reads through MiXCR, one entry per CDR3 protein. Of some 500,000 distinct CDR3 sequences in the sample, approximately 13% are singletons; the top ten hold about 9.1%. These data were also reused for a study on T cells in Graves' hyperthyroidism and ophthalmopathy.

The material sequenced was peripheral blood mononuclear cells (PBMCs), taken at new diagnosis, from a patient treated with antithyroid drugs. These receptors were collected from a man between 25 and 39 years old with Graves disease. Each CDR3 is given with its conserved first and last residue. Each record gives: D gene, J gene, V gene, clone size, CDR3 protein, CDR3 DNA. D genes are given only for firm matches. Clone size is shown for a subset of rows, as once, few, many or a class of expanded clone.

D: .; J: TRBJ2-7; V: TRBV3-1; size: .; CDR3: CASSQARGSSYEQYF; DNA: TGTGCCAGCAGCCAGGCCAGGGGCAGCTCCTACGAGCAGTACTTC
D: TRBD2; J: TRBJ2-7; V: TRBV12-3/TRBV12-4; size: many; CDR3: CASRPALAVSYEQYF; DNA: TGTGCCAGCAGGCCTGCACTAGCGGTATCCTACGAGCAGTACTTC
D: .; J: TRBJ2-3; V: TRBV7-2; size: many; CDR3: CASSLEWPFTDTQYF; DNA: TGTGCCAGCAGCTTAGAATGGCCCTTCACAGATACGCAGTATTTT
D: .; J: TRBJ2-2; V: TRBV20-1; size: few; CDR3: CSARGLGGAGELFF; DNA: TGCAGTGCTAGAGGTCTCGGGGGAGCCGGGGAGCTGTTTTTT
D: .; J: TRBJ1-6; V: TRBV15; size: few; CDR3: CATSPTRSSYNSPLHF; DNA: TGTGCCACCAGCCCTACGCGGAGCTCCTATAATTCACCCCTCCACTTT
D: .; J: TRBJ1-1; V: TRBV29-1; size: many; CDR3: CSVVGPTMNTEAFF; DNA: TGCAGCGTTGTGGGGCCTACTATGAACACTGAAGCTTTCTTT
D: TRBD2; J: TRBJ2-2; V: TRBV6-4; size: .; CDR3: CASSARLAGVQTGELFF; DNA: TGTGCCAGCAGTGCACGACTAGCGGGAGTGCAAACCGGGGAGCTGTTTTTT
D: .; J: TRBJ2-1; V: TRBV18; size: .; CDR3: CASSPLSSPYNEQFF; DNA: TGTGCCAGCTCACCACTCTCCAGCCCCTACAATGAGCAGTTCTTC
D: TRBD2; J: TRBJ2-1; V: TRBV7-2; size: many; CDR3: CASSDPRTSGSSYNEQFF; DNA: TGTGCCAGCAGCGACCCCCGGACTAGCGGAAGCTCCTACAATGAGCAGTTCTTC
D: .; J: TRBJ2-3; V: TRBV6-2/TRBV6-3; size: .; CDR3: CASSARLGGTDTQYF; DNA: TGTGCCAGCAGTGCCAGGCTGGGGGGCACAGATACGCAGTATTTT
D: TRBD2; J: TRBJ2-5; V: TRBV20-1; size: .; CDR3: CSASTLAAQETQYF; DNA: TGCAGTGCTTCGACACTAGCGGCCCAAGAGACCCAGTACTTC
D: .; J: TRBJ2-3; V: TRBV27; size: many; CDR3: CASRGSFTDTQYF; DNA: TGTGCCAGCAGAGGTAGCTTCACAGATACGCAGTATTTT
D: TRBD1; J: TRBJ1-4; V: TRBV7-9; size: many; CDR3: CASSSMGTGPKLFF; DNA: TGTGCCAGCAGCTCAATGGGGACAGGGCCTAAACTGTTTTTT
D: TRBD1; J: TRBJ2-2; V: TRBV29-1; size: many; CDR3: CSATGQTTGELFF; DNA: TGCAGCGCCACGGGACAGACCACCGGGGAGCTGTTTTTT
D: .; J: TRBJ2-5; V: TRBV18; size: few; CDR3: CASSPPPGRETQYF; DNA: TGTGCCAGCTCACCACCACCGGGGCGGGAGACCCAGTACTTC
D: TRBD2; J: TRBJ2-7; V: TRBV6-1; size: many; CDR3: CASSPIAGVIYEQYF; DNA: TGTGCCAGCAGCCCTATAGCGGGAGTTATCTACGAGCAGTACTTC
D: .; J: TRBJ2-7; V: TRBV29-1; size: few; CDR3: CSVVKLTASYEQYF; DNA: TGCAGCGTCGTAAAGCTGACAGCCTCCTACGAGCAGTACTTC
D: .; J: TRBJ2-7; V: TRBV20-1; size: many; CDR3: CSARMAGHLIYEQYF; DNA: TGCAGTGCTAGAATGGCGGGCCATCTAATCTACGAGCAGTACTTC
D: TRBD2; J: TRBJ2-5; V: TRBV7-2; size: many; CDR3: CASSLGLAGQETQYF; DNA: TGTGCCAGCAGCTTAGGACTAGCGGGCCAAGAGACCCAGTACTTC
D: TRBD2; J: TRBJ2-3; V: TRBV20-1; size: few; CDR3: CSARDGTSGMDTQYF; DNA: TGCAGTGCTAGAGACGGGACTAGCGGGATGGATACGCAGTATTTT
D: .; J: TRBJ2-1; V: TRBV27; size: .; CDR3: CVSSLRSGWANEQFF; DNA: TGTGTCAGCAGTTTACGGTCGGGATGGGCCAATGAGCAGTTCTTC
D: .; J: TRBJ1-1; V: TRBV28; size: few; CDR3: CASSSLRDATSDTEAFF; DNA: TGTGCCAGCAGTTCTCTGAGGGACGCCACTTCAGACACTGAAGCTTTCTTT
D: TRBD2; J: TRBJ2-1; V: TRBV25-1; size: few; CDR3: CASGAGTSGNSEQFF; DNA: TGTGCCAGCGGGGCAGGGACTAGCGGGAATAGTGAGCAGTTCTTC
D: TRBD2; J: TRBJ2-1; V: TRBV5-1; size: .; CDR3: CASSQFFQRESVNEQFF; DNA: TGCGCCAGCAGCCAATTTTTTCAGCGGGAGAGTGTCAATGAGCAGTTCTTC
D: TRBD2; J: TRBJ2-1; V: TRBV12-3/TRBV12-4; size: many; CDR3: CASSSERGLAYNEQFF; DNA: TGTGCCAGCAGCTCTGAACGGGGACTAGCCTACAATGAGCAGTTCTTC
D: .; J: TRBJ2-7; V: TRBV20-1; size: many; CDR3: CSAREGPSVTYEQYF; DNA: TGCAGTGCTAGAGAGGGGCCCTCGGTTACCTACGAGCAGTACTTC
D: .; J: TRBJ2-1; V: TRBV6-1; size: many; CDR3: CASTRVREQFF; DNA: TGTGCCAGCACGCGGGTCCGGGAGCAGTTCTTC
D: .; J: TRBJ2-1; V: TRBV7-3; size: .; CDR3: CASSPSTLAYNEQFF; DNA: TGTGCCAGCAGCCCCTCGACACTGGCCTACAATGAGCAGTTCTTC
D: TRBD2; J: TRBJ2-2; V: TRBV28; size: .; CDR3: CASSLLAGGATGELFF; DNA: TGTGCCAGCAGTTTGCTAGCGGGAGGGGCCACCGGGGAGCTGTTTTTT
D: .; J: TRBJ2-1; V: TRBV6-1; size: many; CDR3: CASSEGGVGGNEQFF; DNA: TGTGCCAGCAGTGAAGGTGGGGTTGGGGGCAATGAGCAGTTCTTC
D: .; J: TRBJ1-5; V: TRBV5-6; size: .; CDR3: CASSLALGGRQPQHF; DNA: TGTGCCAGCAGCTTGGCGCTGGGGGGCCGGCAGCCCCAGCATTTT
D: .; J: TRBJ2-1; V: TRBV12-5; size: many; CDR3: CASGLGLTPYNEQFF; DNA: TGTGCTAGTGGTTTAGGACTCACACCCTACAATGAGCAGTTCTTC
D: TRBD1; J: TRBJ2-5; V: TRBV7-2; size: many; CDR3: CASRPGTGYDETQYF; DNA: TGTGCCAGCAGACCCGGGACAGGGTACGACGAGACCCAGTACTTC
D: .; J: TRBJ2-3; V: TRBV29-1; size: few; CDR3: CSVGHRRGTDTQYF; DNA: TGCAGCGTGGGGCACAGGCGGGGCACAGATACGCAGTATTTT
D: TRBD2; J: TRBJ2-1; V: TRBV29-1; size: .; CDR3: CSVEGTSGKDWFF; DNA: TGCAGCGTTGAAGGGACTAGCGGAAAGGATTGGTTCTTC
D: TRBD2; J: TRBJ2-2; V: TRBV6-1; size: many; CDR3: CASRTAGDTGELFF; DNA: TGTGCCAGCAGGACCGCGGGAGATACCGGGGAGCTGTTTTTT
D: TRBD1; J: TRBJ2-2; V: TRBV27; size: many; CDR3: CASSLNRGYTGELFF; DNA: TGTGCCAGCAGTTTAAACAGGGGCTACACCGGGGAGCTGTTTTTT
D: .; J: TRBJ2-1; V: TRBV11-1; size: .; CDR3: CVSSLDTVRSYNEQFF; DNA: TGTGTCAGCAGCTTAGATACGGTTAGGTCCTACAATGAGCAGTTCTTC
D: .; J: TRBJ1-1; V: TRBV30; size: many; CDR3: CAWSFSLYTEAFF; DNA: TGTGCCTGGAGTTTCAGTTTGTACACTGAAGCTTTCTTT
D: .; J: TRBJ2-5; V: TRBV6-5; size: many; CDR3: CASSSSVETQYF; DNA: TGTGCCAGCAGTTCTAGCGTCGAGACCCAGTACTTC
D: .; J: TRBJ1-1; V: TRBV19; size: many; CDR3: CASNPGQQNTEAFF; DNA: TGTGCCAGTAACCCCGGACAGCAGAACACTGAAGCTTTCTTT
D: .; J: TRBJ2-5; V: TRBV20-1; size: .; CDR3: CSASGTGAGETQYF; DNA: TGCAGTGCTAGCGGCACAGGGGCGGGGGAGACCCAGTACTTC
D: .; J: TRBJ2-5; V: TRBV20-1; size: .; CDR3: CSASFVETQYF; DNA: TGCAGTGCTAGTTTTGTGGAGACCCAGTACTTC
D: .; J: TRBJ2-7; V: TRBV11-2; size: .; CDR3: CASSLSFGGSSYEQYF; DNA: TGTGCCAGCAGCTTAAGTTTTGGAGGGAGCTCCTACGAGCAGTACTTC
D: TRBD2; J: TRBJ2-1; V: TRBV7-2; size: many; CDR3: CASSLQGSGDEQFF; DNA: TGTGCCAGCAGCTTACAAGGTAGCGGGGATGAGCAGTTCTTC
D: TRBD1; J: TRBJ1-6; V: TRBV20-1; size: many; CDR3: CSASGTGGSNSPLHF; DNA: TGCAGTGCTAGTGGGACAGGGGGAAGTAATTCACCCCTCCACTTT
D: TRBD1; J: TRBJ2-5; V: TRBV27; size: many; CDR3: CASNRAGGYQETQYF; DNA: TGTGCCAGCAATCGGGCAGGGGGCTACCAAGAGACCCAGTACTTC
D: .; J: TRBJ1-1; V: TRBV6-1; size: many; CDR3: CASSHRVPNTEAFF; DNA: TGTGCCAGCAGTCACAGGGTACCTAACACTGAAGCTTTCTTT
D: .; J: TRBJ2-5; V: TRBV12-3/TRBV12-4; size: many; CDR3: CASREGLTQETQYF; DNA: TGTGCCAGCAGAGAAGGGCTCACCCAAGAGACCCAGTACTTC
D: .; J: TRBJ1-2; V: TRBV5-1; size: few; CDR3: CASSLGGGSIGYTF; DNA: TGCGCCAGCAGCCTGGGGGGGGGGTCGATCGGCTACACCTTC
D: TRBD1; J: TRBJ2-4; V: TRBV28; size: .; CDR3: CASSSWDSQGIQYF; DNA: TGTGCCAGCAGTTCCTGGGACAGCCAAGGCATTCAGTACTTC
D: .; J: TRBJ1-5; V: TRBV7-8; size: many; CDR3: CASRLRGQGGQPQHF; DNA: TGTGCCAGCAGGCTTAGGGGTCAGGGCGGTCAGCCCCAGCATTTT
D: .; J: TRBJ2-1; V: TRBV28; size: many; CDR3: CASSLRLVHEQFF; DNA: TGTGCCAGCAGTCTCCGACTAGTGCATGAGCAGTTCTTC
D: TRBD1; J: TRBJ2-1; V: TRBV30; size: many; CDR3: CACQGANEQFF; DNA: TGTGCCTGTCAGGGGGCCAATGAGCAGTTCTTC
D: .; J: TRBJ1-3; V: TRBV12-3/TRBV12-4; size: many; CDR3: CASSYGISGNTIYF; DNA: TGTGCCAGCAGTTACGGAATATCTGGAAACACCATATATTTT
D: TRBD2; J: TRBJ2-2; V: TRBV12-3/TRBV12-4; size: .; CDR3: CASSLAAGHTGELFF; DNA: TGTGCCAGCAGCCTAGCGGCAGGGCACACCGGGGAGCTGTTTTTT
D: .; J: TRBJ2-1; V: TRBV7-3; size: many; CDR3: CASSPPGSYNEQFF; DNA: TGTGCCAGCAGCCCCCCAGGCTCCTACAATGAGCAGTTCTTC
D: .; J: TRBJ1-1; V: TRBV9; size: .; CDR3: CASSVGGEVNTEAFF; DNA: TGTGCCAGCAGCGTAGGGGGGGAAGTGAACACTGAAGCTTTCTTT
D: TRBD1; J: TRBJ2-2; V: TRBV27; size: many; CDR3: CASSVRTGGIGELFF; DNA: TGTGCCAGCAGTGTACGGACAGGGGGCATCGGGGAGCTGTTTTTT
D: .; J: TRBJ2-5; V: TRBV15; size: .; CDR3: CASGALQETQYF; DNA: TGTGCCTCGGGGGCGTTACAAGAGACCCAGTACTTC